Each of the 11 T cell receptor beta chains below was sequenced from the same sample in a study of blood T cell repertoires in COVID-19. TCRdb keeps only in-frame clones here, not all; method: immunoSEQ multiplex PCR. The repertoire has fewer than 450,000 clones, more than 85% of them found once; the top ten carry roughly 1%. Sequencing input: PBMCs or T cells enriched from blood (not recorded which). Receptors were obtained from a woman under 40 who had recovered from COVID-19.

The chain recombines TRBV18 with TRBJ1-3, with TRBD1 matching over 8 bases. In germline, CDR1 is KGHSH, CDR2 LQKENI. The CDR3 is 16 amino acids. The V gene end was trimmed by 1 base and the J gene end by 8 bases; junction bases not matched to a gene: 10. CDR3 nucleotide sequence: TGTGCCAGCTCACCACAAGGACAGGGAATCAGTGACACCATATATTTT. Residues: CASSPQGQGISDTIYF.

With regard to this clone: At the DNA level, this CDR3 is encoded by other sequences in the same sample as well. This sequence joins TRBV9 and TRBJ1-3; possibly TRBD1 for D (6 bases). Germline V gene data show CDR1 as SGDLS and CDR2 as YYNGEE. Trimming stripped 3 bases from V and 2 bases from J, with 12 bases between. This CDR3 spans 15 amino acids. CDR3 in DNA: TGTGCCAGCAGCGACCGGACAGACCCTGGAAACACCATATATTTT. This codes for CASSDRTDPGNTIYF.

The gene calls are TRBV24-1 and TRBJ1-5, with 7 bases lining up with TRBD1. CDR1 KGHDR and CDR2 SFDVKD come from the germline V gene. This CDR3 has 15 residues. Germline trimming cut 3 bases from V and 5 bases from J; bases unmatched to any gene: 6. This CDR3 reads CATSDPTGPHQPQHF. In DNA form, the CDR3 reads TGTGCCACCAGTGATCCGACAGGGCCTCATCAGCCCCAGCATTTT.

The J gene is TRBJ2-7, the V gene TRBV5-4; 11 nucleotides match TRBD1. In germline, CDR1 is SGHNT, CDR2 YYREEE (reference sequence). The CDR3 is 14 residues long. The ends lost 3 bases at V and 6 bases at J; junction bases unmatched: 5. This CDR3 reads CASSSGQGASEQYF. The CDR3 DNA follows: TGTGCCAGCAGCTCAGGACAGGGGGCTTCCGAGCAGTACTTC.

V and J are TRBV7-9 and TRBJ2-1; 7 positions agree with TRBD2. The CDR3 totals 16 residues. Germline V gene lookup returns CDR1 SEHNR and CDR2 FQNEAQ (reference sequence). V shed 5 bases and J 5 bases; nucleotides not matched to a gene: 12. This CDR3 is CASSPRRSGVDNEQFF. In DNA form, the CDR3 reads TGTGCCAGCAGCCCTCGGAGGAGCGGGGTGGACAATGAGCAGTTCTTC.

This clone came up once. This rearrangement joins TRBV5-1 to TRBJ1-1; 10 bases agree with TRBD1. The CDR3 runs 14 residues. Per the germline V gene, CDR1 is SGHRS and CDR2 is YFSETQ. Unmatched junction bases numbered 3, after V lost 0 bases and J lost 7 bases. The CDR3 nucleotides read TGCGCCAGCAGCTTGGGGGACAGGGGAGGTGAAGCTTTCTTT. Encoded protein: CASSLGDRGGEAFF. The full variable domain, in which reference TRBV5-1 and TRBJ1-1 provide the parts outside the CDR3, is KAGVTQTPRYLIKTRGQQVTLSCSPISGHRSVSWYQQTPGQGLQFLFEYFSETQRNKGNFPGRFSGRQFSNSRSEMNVSTLELGDSALYLCASSLGDRGGEAFFGQGTRLTVV.

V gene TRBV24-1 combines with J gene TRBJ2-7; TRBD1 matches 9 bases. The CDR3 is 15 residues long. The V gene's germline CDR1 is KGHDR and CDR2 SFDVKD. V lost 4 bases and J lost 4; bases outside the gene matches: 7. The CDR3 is CATSDPGTGSYEQYF. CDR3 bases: TGTGCCACCAGTGACCCGGGGACAGGGTCTTACGAGCAGTACTTC.

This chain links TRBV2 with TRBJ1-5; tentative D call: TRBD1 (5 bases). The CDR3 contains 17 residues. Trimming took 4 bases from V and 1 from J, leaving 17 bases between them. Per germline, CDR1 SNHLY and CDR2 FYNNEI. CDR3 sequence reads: CASSGKKGVGSNQPQHF. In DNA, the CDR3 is TGTGCCAGCAGTGGAAAAAAAGGGGTAGGGAGCAATCAGCCCCAGCATTTT. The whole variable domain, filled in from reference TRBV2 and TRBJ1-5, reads EPEVTQTPSHQVTQMGQEVILRCVPISNHLYFYWYRQILGQKVEFLVSFYNNEISEKSEIFDDQFSVERPDGSNFTLKIRSTKLEDSAMYFCASSGKKGVGSNQPQHFGDGTRLSIL.

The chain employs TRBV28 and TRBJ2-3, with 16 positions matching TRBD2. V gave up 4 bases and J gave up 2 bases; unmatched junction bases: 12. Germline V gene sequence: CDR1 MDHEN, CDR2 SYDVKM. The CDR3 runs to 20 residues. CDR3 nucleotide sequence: TGTGCCAGCAGTTCACCCGGGACTAGCGGGGGGGCGGGGGCCACAGATACGCAGTATTTT. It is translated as CASSSPGTSGGAGATDTQYF.

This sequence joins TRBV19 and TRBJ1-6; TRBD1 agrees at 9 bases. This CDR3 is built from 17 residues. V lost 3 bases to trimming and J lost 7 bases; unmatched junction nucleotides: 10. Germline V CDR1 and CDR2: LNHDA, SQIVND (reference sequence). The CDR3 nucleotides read TGTGCCAGTAGTATGGGGTTGAACAGGGGGCTGAATTCACCCCTCCACTTT. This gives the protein CASSMGLNRGLNSPLHF.

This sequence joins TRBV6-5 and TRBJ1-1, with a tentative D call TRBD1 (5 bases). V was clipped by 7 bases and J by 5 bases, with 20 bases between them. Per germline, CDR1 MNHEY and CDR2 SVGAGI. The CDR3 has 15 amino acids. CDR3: CASTLRGGSGTEAFF. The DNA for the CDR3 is TGTGCCAGCACTCTTCGGGGGGGGAGTGGGACTGAAGCTTTCTTT.